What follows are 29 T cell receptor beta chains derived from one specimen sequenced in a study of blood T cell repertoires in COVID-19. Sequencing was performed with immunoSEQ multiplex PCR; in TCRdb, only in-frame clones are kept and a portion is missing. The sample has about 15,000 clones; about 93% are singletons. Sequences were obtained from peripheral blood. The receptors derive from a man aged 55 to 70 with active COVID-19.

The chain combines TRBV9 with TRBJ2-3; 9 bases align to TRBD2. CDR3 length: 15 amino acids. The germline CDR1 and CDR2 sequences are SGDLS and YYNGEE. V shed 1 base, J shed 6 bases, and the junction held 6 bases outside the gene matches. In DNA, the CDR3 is TGTGCCAGCAGCGTAAGCGGGGGGTCAGGGGATACGCAGTATTTT. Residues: CASSVSGGSGDTQYF.

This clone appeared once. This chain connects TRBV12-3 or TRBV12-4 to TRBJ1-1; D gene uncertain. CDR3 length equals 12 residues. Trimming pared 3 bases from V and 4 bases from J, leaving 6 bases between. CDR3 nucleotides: TGTGCCAGCAGTTTGTCTTCCACTGAAGCTTTCTTT. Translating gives CASSLSSTEAFF.

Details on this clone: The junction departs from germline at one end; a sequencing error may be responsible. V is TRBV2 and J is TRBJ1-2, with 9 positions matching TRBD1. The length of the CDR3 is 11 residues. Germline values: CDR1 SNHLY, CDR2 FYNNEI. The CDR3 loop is CASRGQGPYLF. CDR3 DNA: TGTGCCAGCAGGGGACAGGGACCCTACCTCTTC.

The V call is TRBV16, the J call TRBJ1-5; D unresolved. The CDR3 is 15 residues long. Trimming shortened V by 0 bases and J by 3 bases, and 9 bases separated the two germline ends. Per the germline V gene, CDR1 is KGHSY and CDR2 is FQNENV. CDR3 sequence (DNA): TGTGCCAGCAGCCAATCCCCAGGCCTCAATCAGCCCCAGCATTTT. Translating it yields CASSQSPGLNQPQHF. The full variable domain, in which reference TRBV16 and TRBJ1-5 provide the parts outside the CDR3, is GEEVAQTPKHLVRGEGQKAKLYCAPIKGHSYVFWYQQVLKNEFKFLISFQNENVFDETGMPKERFSAKCLPNSPCSLEIQATKLEDSAVYFCASSQSPGLNQPQHFGDGTRLSIL.

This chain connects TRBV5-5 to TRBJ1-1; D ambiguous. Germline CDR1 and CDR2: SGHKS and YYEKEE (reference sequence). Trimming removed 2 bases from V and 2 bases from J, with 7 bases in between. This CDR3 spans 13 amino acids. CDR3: CASSFVLNTEAFF. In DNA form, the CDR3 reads TGTGCCAGCAGCTTTGTCCTTAACACTGAAGCTTTCTTT.

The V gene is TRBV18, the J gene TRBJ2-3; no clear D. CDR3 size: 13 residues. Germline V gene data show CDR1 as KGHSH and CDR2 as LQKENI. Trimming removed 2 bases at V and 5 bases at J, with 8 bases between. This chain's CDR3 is CASSPNKIDTQYF. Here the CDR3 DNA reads TGTGCCAGCTCACCAAACAAAATAGATACGCAGTATTTT.

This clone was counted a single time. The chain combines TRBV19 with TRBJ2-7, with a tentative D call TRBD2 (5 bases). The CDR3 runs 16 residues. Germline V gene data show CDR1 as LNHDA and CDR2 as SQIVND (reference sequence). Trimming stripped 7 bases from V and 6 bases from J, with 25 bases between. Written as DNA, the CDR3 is TGTGCCAGTACCATAAAGGGAGCTGATTTAGTTCGCGAGCAGTACGTC. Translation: CASTIKGADLVREQYV.

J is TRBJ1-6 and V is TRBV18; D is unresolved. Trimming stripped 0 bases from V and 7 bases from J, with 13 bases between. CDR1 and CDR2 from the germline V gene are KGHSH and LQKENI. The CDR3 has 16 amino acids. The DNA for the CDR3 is TGTGCCAGCTCACCACCAGATGGCAGGCTAAATTCACCCCTCCACTTT. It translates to CASSPPDGRLNSPLHF.

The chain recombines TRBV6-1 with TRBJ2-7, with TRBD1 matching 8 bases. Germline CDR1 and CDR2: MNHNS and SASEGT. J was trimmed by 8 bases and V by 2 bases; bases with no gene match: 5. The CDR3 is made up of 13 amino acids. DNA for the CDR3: TGTGCCAGCAGTGAACAATGGACAGGGCAGCAGTACGTC. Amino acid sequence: CASSEQWTGQQYV.

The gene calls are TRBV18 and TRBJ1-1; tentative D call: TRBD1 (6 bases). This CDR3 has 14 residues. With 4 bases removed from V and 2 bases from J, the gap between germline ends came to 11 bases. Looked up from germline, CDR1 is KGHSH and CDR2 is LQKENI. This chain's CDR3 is CASSREQGNTEAFF. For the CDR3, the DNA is TGTGCCAGCTCACGCGAACAGGGAAACACTGAAGCTTTCTTT.

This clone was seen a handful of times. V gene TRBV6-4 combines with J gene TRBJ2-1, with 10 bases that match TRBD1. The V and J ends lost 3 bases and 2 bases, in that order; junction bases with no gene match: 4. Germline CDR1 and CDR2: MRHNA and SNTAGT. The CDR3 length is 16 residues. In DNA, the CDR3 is TGTGCCAGCAGTGAGGCCGGACAGGGGGCCTACAATGAGCAGTTCTTC. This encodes CASSEAGQGAYNEQFF.

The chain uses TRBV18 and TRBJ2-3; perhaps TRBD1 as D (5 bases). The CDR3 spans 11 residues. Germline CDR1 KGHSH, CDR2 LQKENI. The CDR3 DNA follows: TGTGCTACCGCTAGGGGAGATACGCAGTATTTT. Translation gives CATARGDTQYF.

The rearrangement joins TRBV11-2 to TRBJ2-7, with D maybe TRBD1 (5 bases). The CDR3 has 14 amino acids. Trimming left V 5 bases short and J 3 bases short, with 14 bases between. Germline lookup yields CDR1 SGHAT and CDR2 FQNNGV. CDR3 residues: CASSRDRRDYEQYV. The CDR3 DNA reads TGTGCCAGCAGCCGTGATCGCAGGGACTACGAGCAGTACGTC.

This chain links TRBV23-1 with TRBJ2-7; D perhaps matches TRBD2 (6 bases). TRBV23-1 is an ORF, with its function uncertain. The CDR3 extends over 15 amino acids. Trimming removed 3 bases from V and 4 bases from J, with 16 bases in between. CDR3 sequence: CASSHLGGFWYEQYF. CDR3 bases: TGCGCCAGCAGTCACTTGGGGGGTTTTTGGTACGAGCAGTACTTC.

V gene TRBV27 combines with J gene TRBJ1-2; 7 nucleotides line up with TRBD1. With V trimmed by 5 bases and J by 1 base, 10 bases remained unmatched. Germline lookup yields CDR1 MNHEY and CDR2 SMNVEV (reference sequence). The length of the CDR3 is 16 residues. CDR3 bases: TGTGCCAGCAGTCCATTGACAGGGAGTCTTAACTATGGCTACACCTTC. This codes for CASSPLTGSLNYGYTF.

The CDR3 DNA reads as TGTGCCAGCAGCCAATCGTCTAAGCCGTCAGCTTTCTTT. It codes for CASSQSSKPSAFF. This sequence joins TRBV3-1 (or the pseudogene TRBV3-2) and TRBJ1-1; D not resolved. V was clipped by 2 bases and J by 10 bases, with 14 bases between them. The CDR3 is 13 amino acids. Looked up from germline, CDR1 is LGHDT and CDR2 is YNNKEL (reference sequence).

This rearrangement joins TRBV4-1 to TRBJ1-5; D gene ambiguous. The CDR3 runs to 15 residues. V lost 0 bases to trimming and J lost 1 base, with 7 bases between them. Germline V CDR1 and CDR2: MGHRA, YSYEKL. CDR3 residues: CASSQDPVSNQPQHF. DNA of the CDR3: TGCGCCAGCAGCCAAGATCCTGTAAGCAATCAGCCCCAGCATTTT.

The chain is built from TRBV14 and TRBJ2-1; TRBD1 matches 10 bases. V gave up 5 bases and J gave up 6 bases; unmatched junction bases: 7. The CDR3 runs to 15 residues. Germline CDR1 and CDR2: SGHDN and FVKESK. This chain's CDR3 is CASSAPGTGVNEQFF. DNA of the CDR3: TGTGCCAGCAGCGCTCCCGGGACAGGGGTCAATGAGCAGTTCTTC.

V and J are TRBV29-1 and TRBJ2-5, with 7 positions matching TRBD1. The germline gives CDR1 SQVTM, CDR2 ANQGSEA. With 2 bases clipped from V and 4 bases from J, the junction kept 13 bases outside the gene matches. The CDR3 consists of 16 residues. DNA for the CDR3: TGCAGCGTTGAATCCCCCGACAGGGCGACGGGAGAGACCCAGTACTTC. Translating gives CSVESPDRATGETQYF.

CDR3 DNA sequence: TGTGCCAGCAGTGTCCGGGACAGGGTAACCCCCTACGAGCAGTACTTC. Residues: CASSVRDRVTPYEQYF. This chain joins TRBV27 and TRBJ2-7; 9 positions agree with TRBD1. Trimming cost V 5 bases and J 2 bases; bases outside gene matches: 10. The length of the CDR3 is 16 residues. The germline gives CDR1 MNHEY, CDR2 SMNVEV (reference sequence).

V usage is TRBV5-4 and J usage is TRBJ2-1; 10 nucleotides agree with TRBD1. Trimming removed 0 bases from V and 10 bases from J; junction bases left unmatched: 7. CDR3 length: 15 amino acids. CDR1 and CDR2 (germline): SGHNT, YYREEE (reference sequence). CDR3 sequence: CASSLEGTGAEEQFF. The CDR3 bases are TGTGCCAGCAGCTTGGAGGGGACAGGGGCGGAGGAGCAGTTCTTC.

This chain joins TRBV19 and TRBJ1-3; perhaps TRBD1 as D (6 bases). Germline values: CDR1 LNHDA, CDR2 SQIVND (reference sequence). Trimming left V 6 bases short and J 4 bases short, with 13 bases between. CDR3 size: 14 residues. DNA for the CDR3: TGTGCCAGTAGCCAGGGGACGGGAGGAAACACCATATATTTT. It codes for CASSQGTGGNTIYF.

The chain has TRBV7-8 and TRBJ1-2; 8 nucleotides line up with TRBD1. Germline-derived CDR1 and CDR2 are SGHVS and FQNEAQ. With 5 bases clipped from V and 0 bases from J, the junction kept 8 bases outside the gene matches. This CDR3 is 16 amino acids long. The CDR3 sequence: CASSETGVLANYGYTF. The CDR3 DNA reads TGTGCCAGCAGCGAGACAGGGGTGTTGGCTAACTATGGCTACACCTTC.

CDR3 DNA: TGTGCCAGTAGTTCGCTGACTAGCGGGTTAGCCTACGAGCAGTACTTC. It codes for CASSSLTSGLAYEQYF. The V call is TRBV19, the J call TRBJ2-7; TRBD2 matches at 10 bases. The CDR3 loop spans 16 amino acids. CDR1 is LNHDA and CDR2 is SQIVND in the germline V gene (reference sequence). J was trimmed by 2 bases and V by 5 bases; bases with no gene match: 9.

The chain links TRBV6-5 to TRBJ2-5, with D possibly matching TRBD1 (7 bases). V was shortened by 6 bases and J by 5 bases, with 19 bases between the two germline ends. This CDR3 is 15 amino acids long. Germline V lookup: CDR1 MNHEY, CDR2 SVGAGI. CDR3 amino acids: CASSTTRTGGETQYF. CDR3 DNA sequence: TGTGCCAGCAGCACTACCCGGACAGGAGGGGAGACCCAGTACTTC.

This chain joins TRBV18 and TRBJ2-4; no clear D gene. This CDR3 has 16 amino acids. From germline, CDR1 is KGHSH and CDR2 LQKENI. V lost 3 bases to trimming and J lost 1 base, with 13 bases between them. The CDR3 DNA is TGTGCCAGCTCACCCCCCTCCGCCAGGGCCAAAAACATTCAGTACTTC. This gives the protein CASSPPSARAKNIQYF.

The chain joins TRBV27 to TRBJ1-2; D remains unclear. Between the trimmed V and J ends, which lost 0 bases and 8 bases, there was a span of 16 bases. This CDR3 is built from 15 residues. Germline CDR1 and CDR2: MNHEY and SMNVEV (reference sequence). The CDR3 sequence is CASSLSPRKAWGYTF. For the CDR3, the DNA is TGTGCCAGCAGTTTATCCCCGAGGAAGGCGTGGGGCTACACCTTC.

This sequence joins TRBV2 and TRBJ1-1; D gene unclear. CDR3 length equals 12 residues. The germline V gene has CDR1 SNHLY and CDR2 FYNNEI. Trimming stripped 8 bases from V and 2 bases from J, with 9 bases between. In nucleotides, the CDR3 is TGTGCCAGCCGGCAGGCCAACACTGAAGCTTTCTTT. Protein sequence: CASRQANTEAFF.

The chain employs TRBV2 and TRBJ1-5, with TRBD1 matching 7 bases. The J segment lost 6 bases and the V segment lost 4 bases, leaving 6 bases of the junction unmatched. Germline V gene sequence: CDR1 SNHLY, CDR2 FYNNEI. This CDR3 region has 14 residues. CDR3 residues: CASSGQGEAQPQHF. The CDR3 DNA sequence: TGTGCCAGCAGTGGCCAGGGGGAGGCTCAGCCCCAGCATTTT.